A selection of T cell receptor beta chains follows, all from one sample in a study of blood T cell repertoires in COVID-19. TCRdb's table, derived via immunoSEQ multiplex PCR, lists solely in-frame clones and lacks some. The sample holds over 250,000 clones, approximately 90% seen once. Material for sequencing was PBMCs or T cells enriched from blood (not recorded which). Every receptor here comes from a man aged 35 to 55 who had recovered from COVID-19. Both conserved end residues are part of each CDR3. A D gene is named only where the DNA matches it firmly. A row's size may be missing; if present it is once, few, many or a size class.

d_gene: TRBD2; j_gene: TRBJ2-3; v_gene: TRBV24-1; abundance: -; CDR3nt: TGTGCCACCAGTGATTGGGCGGGAGGGACAGATACGCAGTATTTT; CDR3aa: CATSDWAGGTDTQYF
d_gene: TRBD1; j_gene: TRBJ1-1; v_gene: TRBV18; abundance: few; CDR3nt: TGTGCCAGCTCACCGGGACAGCGGGTGATCACTGAAGCTTTCTTT; CDR3aa: CASSPGQRVITEAFF
d_gene: TRBD1; j_gene: TRBJ1-1; v_gene: TRBV15; abundance: -; CDR3nt: TGTGCCACCAGCAGATCTTCCGGGACAGGGGTCTCTGAAGCTTTCTTT; CDR3aa: CATSRSSGTGVSEAFF
d_gene: -; j_gene: TRBJ2-7; v_gene: TRBV15; abundance: -; CDR3nt: TGTGCCACCAGCCCGGGGTTGGGCCGCTCCTACGAGCAGTACTTC; CDR3aa: CATSPGLGRSYEQYF
d_gene: -; j_gene: TRBJ2-7; v_gene: TRBV5-1; abundance: -; CDR3nt: TGCGCCAGCAGCTTGCAAATAGCGGAGAACTACGAGCAGTACTTC; CDR3aa: CASSLQIAENYEQYF
d_gene: -; j_gene: TRBJ1-6; v_gene: TRBV27; abundance: -; CDR3nt: TGTGCCAGCAGTTTACCCCCCACAGGGCTCAATTCACCCCTCCACTTT; CDR3aa: CASSLPPTGLNSPLHF
d_gene: -; j_gene: TRBJ1-3; v_gene: TRBV28; abundance: -; CDR3nt: TGTGCCAGCAGTTTAGGCGGGGTGGACACCATATATTTT; CDR3aa: CASSLGGVDTIYF
d_gene: -; j_gene: TRBJ2-3; v_gene: TRBV27; abundance: -; CDR3nt: TGTGCCAGCAGTTTAGGTGCCGGGCCAGGGCCCACAGATACGCAGTATTTT; CDR3aa: CASSLGAGPGPTDTQYF
d_gene: TRBD2; j_gene: TRBJ2-1; v_gene: TRBV23-1; abundance: -; CDR3nt: TGCGCCAGCAGCCCGACTAGCGGGGCCAATGAGCAGTTCTTC; CDR3aa: CASSPTSGANEQFF
d_gene: TRBD2; j_gene: TRBJ2-1; v_gene: TRBV11-2; abundance: few; CDR3nt: TGTGCCAGCAGCTCCCAGCGGGGGGTAGGGTACAATGAGCAGTTCTTC; CDR3aa: CASSSQRGVGYNEQFF
d_gene: TRBD2; j_gene: TRBJ2-7; v_gene: TRBV11-2; abundance: few; CDR3nt: TGTGCCAGCAGCTTAGCCGGGGAGGGAGAGCAGTACTTC; CDR3aa: CASSLAGEGEQYF
d_gene: -; j_gene: TRBJ1-3; v_gene: TRBV5-1; abundance: -; CDR3nt: TGCGCCAGCAGCTCCACGGGGGATCGCTCTGGAAACACCATATATTTT; CDR3aa: CASSSTGDRSGNTIYF
d_gene: -; j_gene: TRBJ1-4; v_gene: TRBV27; abundance: -; CDR3nt: TGTGCCAGCAGTTACAGGGCAACTAATGAAAAACTGTTTTTT; CDR3aa: CASSYRATNEKLFF
d_gene: TRBD1; j_gene: TRBJ1-1; v_gene: TRBV7-2; abundance: once; CDR3nt: TGTGCCAGCAGCTTAGCCGGACAGGGAACGGCTGAAGCTTTCTTT; CDR3aa: CASSLAGQGTAEAFF
d_gene: TRBD1; j_gene: TRBJ1-5; v_gene: TRBV5-8; abundance: -; CDR3nt: TGTGCCAGCAGCCCCGGACAGGGGAAGGCCATCGGGATGAGCAATCAGCCCCAGCATTTT; CDR3aa: CASSPGQGKAIGMSNQPQHF
d_gene: TRBD1; j_gene: TRBJ2-2; v_gene: TRBV30; abundance: -; CDR3nt: TGTGCCTGGAGTACCCCGGGACAGGGTGTATTCGGGGAGCTGTTTTTT; CDR3aa: CAWSTPGQGVFGELFF
d_gene: TRBD1; j_gene: TRBJ2-2; v_gene: TRBV7-9; abundance: -; CDR3nt: TGTGCCAGCAGCGAACAGGGGGCTGGGGAGCTGTTTTTT; CDR3aa: CASSEQGAGELFF
d_gene: TRBD2; j_gene: TRBJ2-2; v_gene: TRBV7-8; abundance: once; CDR3nt: TGTGCCAGCAGCCGCCTAGCGGGTTTTGTCACCGGGGAGCTGTTTTTT; CDR3aa: CASSRLAGFVTGELFF
d_gene: -; j_gene: TRBJ1-2; v_gene: TRBV3-1/TRBV3-2; abundance: -; CDR3nt: TGTGCCAGCAGCCAAGATTTCGGGGAGAGCTATGGCTACACCTTC; CDR3aa: CASSQDFGESYGYTF
d_gene: TRBD2; j_gene: TRBJ2-5; v_gene: TRBV28; abundance: -; CDR3nt: TGTGCCAGCAGTTATAGCGGGAGGGTGGGGGAGACCCAGTACTTC; CDR3aa: CASSYSGRVGETQYF
d_gene: -; j_gene: TRBJ2-3; v_gene: TRBV5-1; abundance: -; CDR3nt: TGCGCCAGCACCCTGGAGACTACAGATACGCAGTATTTT; CDR3aa: CASTLETTDTQYF
d_gene: -; j_gene: TRBJ2-5; v_gene: TRBV9; abundance: -; CDR3nt: TGTGCCAGCAGCGTTGATGCTACCCAAGAGACCCAGTACTTC; CDR3aa: CASSVDATQETQYF
d_gene: TRBD2; j_gene: TRBJ2-2; v_gene: TRBV19; abundance: -; CDR3nt: TGTGCCAGTAGAAGCGGGACGGCGAACACCGGGGAGCTGTTTTTT; CDR3aa: CASRSGTANTGELFF